Following are 3 T cell receptor beta chains from one sample sequenced in a study of PD-1 blockade in mismatch repair-deficient tumors. Libraries were prepared by immunoSEQ multiplex PCR; TCRdb keeps only in-frame clonotypes and omits some of them. The sample shows tens of thousands of clones, roughly 80% of them seen only once. The specimen was peripheral blood, collected 12 weeks after starting pembrolizumab. The receptors here all came from an adult with mismatch repair-deficient cancer.

The rearrangement links TRBV18 to TRBJ1-2; 7 bases are a match to TRBD1. CDR1 KGHSH and CDR2 LQKENI come from the germline V gene. This CDR3 has 14 amino acids. With 0 bases clipped from V and 6 bases from J, the junction kept 4 bases outside the gene matches. The CDR3 spells CASSPPGTVDGYTF. For the CDR3, the DNA is TGTGCCAGCTCACCACCAGGGACAGTCGATGGCTACACCTTC.

The rearrangement uses TRBV27 and TRBJ2-7; a weak D match, TRBD1 (5 bases). The CDR3 sequence is 14 residues long. Germline V gives CDR1 MNHEY, CDR2 SMNVEV (reference sequence). V was clipped by 3 bases and J by 2 bases, with 11 bases between them. The CDR3 bases are TGTGCCAGCAGTTTTTTGGACAAAACCTACGAGCAGTACTTC. This encodes CASSFLDKTYEQYF.

The genes are TRBV25-1 and TRBJ1-1, with TRBD1 matching 7 bases. Germline CDR1 MGHDK, CDR2 SYGVNS. CDR3 length equals 14 residues. Losses at the gene ends were 3 bases for V and 1 base for J; bases not matched to a gene: 2. The CDR3 protein is CASSDQGGNTEAFF. CDR3 DNA sequence: TGTGCCAGCAGTGACCAGGGGGGGAACACTGAAGCTTTCTTT. Together with reference TRBV25-1 and TRBJ1-1, the CDR3 gives the full variable domain: EADIYQTPRYLVIGTGKKITLECSQTMGHDKMYWYQQDPGMELHLIHYSYGVNSTEKGDLSSESTVSRIRTEHFPLTLESARPSHTSQYLCASSDQGGNTEAFFGQGTRLTVV.